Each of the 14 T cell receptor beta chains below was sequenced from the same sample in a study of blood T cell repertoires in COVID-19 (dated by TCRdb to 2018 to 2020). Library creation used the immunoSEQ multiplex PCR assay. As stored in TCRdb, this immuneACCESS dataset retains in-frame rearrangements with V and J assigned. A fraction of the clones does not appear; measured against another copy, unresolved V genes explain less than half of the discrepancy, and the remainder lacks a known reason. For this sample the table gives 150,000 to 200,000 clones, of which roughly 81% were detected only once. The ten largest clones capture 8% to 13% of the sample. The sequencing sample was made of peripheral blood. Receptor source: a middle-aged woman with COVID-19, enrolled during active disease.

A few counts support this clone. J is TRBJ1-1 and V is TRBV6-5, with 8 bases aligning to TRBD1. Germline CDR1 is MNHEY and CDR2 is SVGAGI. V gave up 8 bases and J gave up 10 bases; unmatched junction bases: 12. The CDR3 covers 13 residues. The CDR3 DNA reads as TGTGCCAGCGTGGACAGGGCCGGACAGGGAGCTTTCTTT. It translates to CASVDRAGQGAFF.

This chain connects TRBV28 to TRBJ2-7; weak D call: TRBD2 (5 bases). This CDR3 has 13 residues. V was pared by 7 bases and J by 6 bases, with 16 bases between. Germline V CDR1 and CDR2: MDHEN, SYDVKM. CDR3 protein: CASTPLRVTEQYF. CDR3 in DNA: TGTGCCAGCACCCCCCTGCGGGTAACCGAGCAGTACTTC.

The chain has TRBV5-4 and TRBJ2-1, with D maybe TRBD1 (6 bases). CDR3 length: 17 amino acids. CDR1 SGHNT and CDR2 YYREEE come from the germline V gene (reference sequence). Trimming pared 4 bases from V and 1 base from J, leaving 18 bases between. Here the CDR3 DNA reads TGTGCCAGCAGCCTGCCCCCTGACAGGTCTTCCTACAATGAGCAGTTCTTC. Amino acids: CASSLPPDRSSYNEQFF.

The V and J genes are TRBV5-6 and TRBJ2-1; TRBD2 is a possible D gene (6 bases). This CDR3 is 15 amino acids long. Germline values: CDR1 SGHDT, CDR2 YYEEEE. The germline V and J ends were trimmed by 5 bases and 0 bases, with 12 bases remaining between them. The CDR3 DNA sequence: TGTGCCAGCAGGACTAGGCGGAGCTCCTACAATGAGCAGTTCTTC. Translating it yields CASRTRRSSYNEQFF.

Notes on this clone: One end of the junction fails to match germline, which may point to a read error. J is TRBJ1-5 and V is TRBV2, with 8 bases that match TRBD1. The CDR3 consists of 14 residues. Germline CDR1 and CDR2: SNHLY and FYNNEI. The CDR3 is CASREDRGGQPQHF. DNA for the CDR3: TGTGCCAGCAGGGAAGACAGGGGTGGGCAGCCCCAGCATTTT.

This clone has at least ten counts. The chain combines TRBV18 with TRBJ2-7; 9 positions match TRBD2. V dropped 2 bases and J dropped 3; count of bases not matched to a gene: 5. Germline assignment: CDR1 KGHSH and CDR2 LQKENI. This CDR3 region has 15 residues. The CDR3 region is CASSPGAGGSYEQYF. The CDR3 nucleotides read TGTGCCAGCTCACCAGGAGCGGGAGGTAGCTACGAGCAGTACTTC.

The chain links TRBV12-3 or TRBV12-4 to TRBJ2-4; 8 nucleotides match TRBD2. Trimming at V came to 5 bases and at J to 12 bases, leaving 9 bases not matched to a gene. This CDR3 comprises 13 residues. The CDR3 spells CASSASGRLPQYF. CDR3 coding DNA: TGTGCCAGCAGTGCGAGCGGGAGACTTCCTCAGTACTTC.

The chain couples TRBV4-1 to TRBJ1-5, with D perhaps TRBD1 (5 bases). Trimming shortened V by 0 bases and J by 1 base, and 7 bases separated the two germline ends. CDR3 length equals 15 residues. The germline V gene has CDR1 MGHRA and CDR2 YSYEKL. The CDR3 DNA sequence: TGCGCCAGCAGCCAAGAGGGGGGGAGCAATCAGCCCCAGCATTTT. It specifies CASSQEGGSNQPQHF.

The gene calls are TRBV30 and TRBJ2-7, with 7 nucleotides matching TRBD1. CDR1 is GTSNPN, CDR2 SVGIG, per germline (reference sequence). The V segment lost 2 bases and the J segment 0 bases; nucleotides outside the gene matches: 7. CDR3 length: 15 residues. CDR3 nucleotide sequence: TGTGCCTGGAGTTCTGACAGGGAACCCTCCTACGAGCAGTACTTC. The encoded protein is CAWSSDREPSYEQYF.

This CDR3 reads CASSLSRLGGARITGELFF. The CDR3 region has the DNA TGTGCCAGCAGTTTATCCCGCCTTGGTGGGGCTCGGATCACCGGGGAGCTGTTTTTT. This chain links TRBV28 with TRBJ2-2; possible D gene TRBD1, 5 bases. The CDR3 runs to 19 residues. The germline V and J ends were trimmed by 1 base and 4 bases, with 22 bases remaining between them. The germline CDR1 and CDR2 sequences are MDHEN and SYDVKM.

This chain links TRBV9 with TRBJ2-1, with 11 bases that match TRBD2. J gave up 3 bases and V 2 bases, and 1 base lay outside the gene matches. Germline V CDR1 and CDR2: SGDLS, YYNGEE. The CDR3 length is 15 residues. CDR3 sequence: CASSVTSGNYNEQFF. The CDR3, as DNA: TGTGCCAGCAGCGTGACTAGCGGGAACTACAATGAGCAGTTCTTC.

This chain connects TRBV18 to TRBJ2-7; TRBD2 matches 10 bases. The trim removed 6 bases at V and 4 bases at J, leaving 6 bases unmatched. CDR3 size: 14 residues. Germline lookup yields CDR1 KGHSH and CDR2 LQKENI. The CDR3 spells CASSTLAGEYEQYV. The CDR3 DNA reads TGTGCCAGCTCCACGCTAGCGGGGGAATACGAGCAGTACGTC.

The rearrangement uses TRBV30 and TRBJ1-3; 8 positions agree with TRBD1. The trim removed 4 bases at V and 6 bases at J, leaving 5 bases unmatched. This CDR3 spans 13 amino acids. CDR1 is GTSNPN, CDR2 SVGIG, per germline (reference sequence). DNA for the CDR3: TGTGCCTGGACCCTGGACAGGGTAAACACCATATATTTT. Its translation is CAWTLDRVNTIYF.

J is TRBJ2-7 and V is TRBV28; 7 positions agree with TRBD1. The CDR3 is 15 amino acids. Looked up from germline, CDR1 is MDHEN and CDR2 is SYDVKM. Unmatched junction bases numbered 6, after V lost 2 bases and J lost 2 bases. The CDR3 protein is CASSLIGTVTYEQYF. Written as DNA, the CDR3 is TGTGCCAGCAGTTTAATCGGGACAGTCACCTACGAGCAGTACTTC.